This TCR beta chain originates from a study of cytomegalovirus exposure and HLA in healthy donors. Study results and limitations: CMV serostatus was the only recorded immune exposure for donors. Reports credit the classifier with highly specific, highly sensitive diagnosis of cytomegalovirus status.

Worth noting for this clone: Its antigen remains unidentified.

In the PCR, 60 Vbeta and 13 Jbeta primers were used. TCRdb keeps only in-frame clones here, not all; method: immunoSEQ multiplex PCR. The repertoire holds fewer than 150,000 clones, with 70% to 80% as singletons. The sequence was obtained from a young man in good health and CMV-seronegative. Sequencing was performed on PBMCs.

CDR3 nucleotide sequence: TGTGCCAGCAGTTTCAGATCTTTGACTAGCTTCCCAGCCTACGAGCAGTACTTC. It specifies CASSFRSLTSFPAYEQYF. The chain joins TRBV28 to TRBJ2-7; 7 positions agree with TRBD2. This CDR3 spans 18 amino acids. Germline V lookup: CDR1 MDHEN, CDR2 SYDVKM. V gave up 3 bases and J gave up 2 bases; unmatched junction bases: 16. Using reference TRBV28 and TRBJ2-7 for the parts outside the CDR3, the full variable domain is DVKVTQSSRYLVKRTGEKVFLECVQDMDHENMFWYRQDPGLGLRLIYFSYDVKMKEKGDIPEGYSVSREKKERFSLILESASTNQTSMYLCASSFRSLTSFPAYEQYFGPGTRLTVT.